The 28 T cell receptor beta chains listed next were all sequenced from one sample in a study of cytomegalovirus exposure and HLA in healthy donors. Libraries were prepared by immunoSEQ multiplex PCR; TCRdb keeps only in-frame clonotypes and omits some of them. Of approximately 190,000 clones listed, 75% to 85% are singletons. Sequenced input: PBMCs. All receptors come from a woman aged 25 to 45 in good health and CMV-seropositive.

The chain couples TRBV13 to TRBJ2-5, with TRBD1 matching 7 bases. Germline V gives CDR1 PRHDT, CDR2 FYEKMQ (reference sequence). CDR3 size: 14 residues. Losses at the gene ends were 5 bases for V and 5 bases for J; bases not matched to a gene: 8. The CDR3 is CASSPTGVEETQYF. CDR3 DNA sequence: TGTGCCAGCAGCCCCACAGGGGTAGAGGAGACCCAGTACTTC.

This clone has only a few counts. The chain combines TRBV6-6 with TRBJ1-2, with D possibly being TRBD1 (6 bases). Germline CDR1 MNHNY, CDR2 SVGAGI (reference sequence). This CDR3 is 14 amino acids long. The V and J ends lost 7 bases and 2 bases respectively, with 14 bases between them. CDR3 DNA: TGTGCCAGCACCGACATACAGGGAAACTATGGCTACACCTTC. Its translation is CASTDIQGNYGYTF.

This chain connects TRBV6-5 to TRBJ1-1; unclear D gene. Per germline, CDR1 MNHEY and CDR2 SVGAGI. This CDR3 is 13 amino acids long. V lost 7 bases, J lost 1 base, and 10 bases lay in between. The CDR3 bases are TGTGCCAGCATCGATCGCAGGAACACTGAAGCTTTCTTT. It yields the protein CASIDRRNTEAFF.

This rearrangement joins TRBV28 to TRBJ1-2; possible D gene TRBD1, 6 bases. The CDR3 is 14 residues long. In germline, CDR1 is MDHEN, CDR2 SYDVKM. V was cut by 2 bases and J by 8 bases, with 15 bases left in between. The CDR3 is CASSLQGFVMGYTF. CDR3 DNA sequence: TGTGCCAGCAGTTTACAGGGGTTTGTCATGGGCTACACCTTC.

This clone was found a few times. This rearrangement joins TRBV28 to TRBJ2-7, with 7 bases that match TRBD1. CDR1 MDHEN and CDR2 SYDVKM come from the germline V gene. The trim removed 6 bases at V and 0 bases at J, leaving 5 bases unmatched. The CDR3 runs to 14 residues. In DNA form, the CDR3 reads TGTGCCAGCAGGAACAGGGGCCCCTCCTACGAGCAGTACTTC. Translated: CASRNRGPSYEQYF.

This clone was counted ten times or more. The chain employs TRBV4-2 and TRBJ2-1; 15 bases agree with TRBD2. CDR3 length equals 13 residues. V lost 8 bases, J lost 10 bases, and 3 bases stayed unmatched. CDR1 LGHNA and CDR2 YNFKEQ come from the germline V gene. The chain's CDR3 is CASGGTSGREQFF. The CDR3 coding sequence is TGTGCCAGCGGGGGGACTAGCGGGAGGGAGCAGTTCTTC.

The chain carries TRBV5-1 and TRBJ1-5, with D maybe TRBD1 (5 bases). The CDR3 loop spans 15 amino acids. V lost 5 bases and J 2 bases, leaving 14 bases between the germline ends. Per the germline V gene, CDR1 is SGHRS and CDR2 is YFSETQ. The CDR3 reads CASREGLVGNQPQHF. The CDR3 nucleotides are TGCGCCAGCAGGGAGGGGCTTGTGGGCAATCAGCCCCAGCATTTT.

V is TRBV30 and J is TRBJ2-1; D uncertain. V lost 4 bases and J lost 4, with 14 bases in between. There are 14 residues in the CDR3. Germline values: CDR1 GTSNPN, CDR2 SVGIG (reference sequence). The CDR3 region is CAWTPRATYNEQFF. As DNA, the CDR3 is TGTGCCTGGACACCACGAGCCACTTACAATGAGCAGTTCTTC.

The chain carries TRBV6-6 and TRBJ2-7; TRBD1 aligns across 9 bases. J lost 6 bases, V lost 6 bases, and 12 bases had no gene match. CDR3 length equals 15 residues. Germline V gives CDR1 MNHNY, CDR2 SVGAGI (reference sequence). The CDR3 sequence is CASRTPDRGSGEQYF. CDR3 DNA: TGTGCCAGCAGGACACCGGACAGGGGATCTGGCGAGCAGTACTTC.

Worth noting for this clone: The germline gene is not matched at one end of the junction; a read error may be the cause. This chain connects TRBV6-6 to TRBJ1-1; D ambiguous. The germline V gene encodes CDR1 MNHNY and CDR2 SVGAGI (reference sequence). CDR3 length: 13 residues. CDR3 in DNA: TGTGCCAGCATCCCAAACCAGAGGGAAACGAGGAGCTTT. It yields the protein CASIPNQRETRSF.

J is TRBJ1-2 and V is TRBV25-1, with a tentative D call TRBD1 (6 bases). Trimming stripped 6 bases from V and 2 bases from J, with 16 bases between. CDR1 and CDR2 (germline): MGHDK, SYGVNS. CDR3 length: 15 residues. The CDR3 nucleotides read TGTGCCAGCAGCCAAGTAACAGGGAACAACTATGGCTACACCTTC. It codes for CASSQVTGNNYGYTF.

The chain recombines TRBV11-3 with TRBJ1-1, with 8 bases fitting TRBD1. The CDR3 is 15 residues long. V lost 5 bases, J lost 1 base, and 6 bases stayed unmatched. The germline V gene encodes CDR1 SGHNT and CDR2 YENEEA. CDR3 sequence: CASSPTGVGNTEAFF. The CDR3 DNA reads as TGTGCCAGCAGCCCGACAGGGGTGGGGAACACTGAAGCTTTCTTT.

The chain combines TRBV5-1 with TRBJ1-1; D call uncertain. Trimming took 4 bases from V and 1 from J, leaving 8 bases between them. Per the germline V gene, CDR1 is SGHRS and CDR2 is YFSETQ. The CDR3 is 13 amino acids. The CDR3 here is CASSHRENTEAFF. CDR3 nucleotides: TGCGCCAGCAGCCATCGGGAGAACACTGAAGCTTTCTTT.

CDR3 region: CASSPGLQNIQYF. The CDR3 DNA reads as TGTGCCAGCAGCCCGGGACTACAAAACATTCAGTACTTC. The chain combines TRBV6-1 with TRBJ2-4; 7 bases map to TRBD2. Losses at the gene ends were 6 bases for V and 5 bases for J; bases not matched to a gene: 4. The CDR3 contains 13 residues. From germline, CDR1 is MNHNS and CDR2 SASEGT.

The rearrangement uses TRBV27 and TRBJ1-1; 11 bases are a match to TRBD1. The CDR3 runs 16 residues. Losses at the gene ends were 3 bases for V and 5 bases for J; bases not matched to a gene: 8. The V gene's germline CDR1 is MNHEY and CDR2 SMNVEV (reference sequence). DNA of the CDR3: TGTGCCAGCAGTTTTCTTCCGGGACAGGGGGGGACTGAAGCTTTCTTT. It codes for CASSFLPGQGGTEAFF.

V usage is TRBV6-1 and J usage is TRBJ1-5, with a weak D call TRBD1 (5 bases). The V end was cut by 7 bases, the J end by 4 bases, with 11 bases between. From germline, CDR1 is MNHNS and CDR2 SASEGT. The CDR3 is 13 residues long. CDR3 region: CASTDSRNQPQHF. The CDR3 DNA is TGTGCCAGCACCGACAGCCGAAATCAGCCCCAGCATTTT.

The chain couples TRBV7-9 to TRBJ2-2; no firm D call. CDR3 length: 13 residues. Germline CDR1 SEHNR, CDR2 FQNEAQ (reference sequence). Deletions cut 2 bases from V and 5 bases from J, with 6 bases between. The CDR3 protein is CASSLTSTGELFF. The CDR3 DNA reads as TGTGCCAGCAGCTTAACATCAACCGGGGAGCTGTTTTTT.

The chain links TRBV6-4 to TRBJ2-5; D perhaps matches TRBD1 (5 bases). Trimming took 0 bases from V and 7 from J, leaving 18 bases between them. The CDR3 is made up of 16 amino acids. Germline V gene data show CDR1 as MRHNA and CDR2 as SNTAGT. CDR3 sequence: CASSDSITNPTATQYF. The CDR3 DNA sequence: TGTGCCAGCAGTGACTCGATAACAAACCCGACAGCGACCCAGTACTTC.

V and J are TRBV15 and TRBJ2-3; possible D gene TRBD2, 5 bases. Looked up from germline, CDR1 is LNHNV and CDR2 is YYDKDF (reference sequence). The germline V and J ends were trimmed by 0 bases and 0 bases, with 10 bases remaining between them. The CDR3 sequence is 16 residues long. CDR3 protein: CATSRDKRTSTDTQYF. The DNA of the CDR3 is TGTGCCACCAGCAGAGATAAGCGGACGAGCACAGATACGCAGTATTTT.

The rearrangement joins TRBV25-1 to TRBJ2-2, with 10 bases fitting TRBD2. The CDR3 spans 15 residues. Unmatched junction bases numbered 2, after V lost 6 bases and J lost 1 base. Per germline, CDR1 MGHDK and CDR2 SYGVNS. DNA for the CDR3: TGTGCCAGCAGAGCTAGCGGGAGGAACACCGGGGAGCTGTTTTTT. Its translation: CASRASGRNTGELFF.

The chain combines TRBV19 with TRBJ1-5; perhaps TRBD1 as D (5 bases). The CDR3 spans 16 residues. The germline gives CDR1 LNHDA, CDR2 SQIVND (reference sequence). Trimming removed 4 bases from V and 0 bases from J, with 13 bases in between. CDR3 loop: CASSKGHSYSNQPQHF. CDR3 nucleotides: TGTGCCAGTAGTAAAGGACACAGCTATAGCAATCAGCCCCAGCATTTT. Supplemented by reference TRBV19 and TRBJ1-5, the full variable domain reads DGGITQSPKYLFRKEGQNVTLSCEQNLNHDAMYWYRQDPGQGLRLIYYSQIVNDFQKGDIAEGYSVSREKKESFPLTVTSAQKNPTAFYLCASSKGHSYSNQPQHFGDGTRLSIL.

The chain employs TRBV7-9 and TRBJ2-6, with D possibly matching TRBD2 (6 bases). Trimming left V 4 bases short and J 2 bases short, with 18 bases between. This CDR3 has 18 amino acids. Germline values: CDR1 SEHNR, CDR2 FQNEAQ (reference sequence). Written as DNA, the CDR3 is TGTGCCAGCAGCTGGAAACAGTTAGCTAGCGCTGGGGCCAACGTCCTGACTTTC. This codes for CASSWKQLASAGANVLTF.

This clone was recorded only once. The V gene is TRBV28, the J gene TRBJ2-1; TRBD2 matches at 10 bases. The V and J ends lost 6 bases and 15 bases, in that order; junction bases with no gene match: 17. The V gene's germline CDR1 is MDHEN and CDR2 SYDVKM. The CDR3 sequence is 15 residues long. CDR3 protein: CASRTIAGGSRSRFF. The CDR3 DNA sequence: TGTGCCAGCAGAACCATAGCGGGAGGCTCACGTTCCCGGTTCTTC. Full variable domain (outside the CDR3, taken from reference TRBV28 and TRBJ2-1): DVKVTQSSRYLVKRTGEKVFLECVQDMDHENMFWYRQDPGLGLRLIYFSYDVKMKEKGDIPEGYSVSREKKERFSLILESASTNQTSMYLCASRTIAGGSRSRFFGPGTRLTVL.

The chain recombines TRBV30 with TRBJ1-2; the D gene is possibly TRBD1 (5 bases). The CDR3 has 12 residues. V was cut by 5 bases and J by 5 bases, with 12 bases left in between. Germline CDR1 GTSNPN, CDR2 SVGIG (reference sequence). This chain's CDR3 is CAWDKRGYGYTF. Here the CDR3 DNA reads TGTGCCTGGGACAAAAGGGGATATGGCTACACCTTC.

V gene TRBV6-5 combines with J gene TRBJ2-3, with 7 positions matching TRBD2. V was pared by 4 bases and J by 14 bases, with 6 bases of the junction left unmatched. The CDR3 loop spans 11 amino acids. Germline lookup yields CDR1 MNHEY and CDR2 SVGAGI. In DNA form, the CDR3 reads TGTGCCAGCAGTTTGGGGCGGGAGAGGTATTTT. Translated, it gives CASSLGRERYF.

The chain has TRBV10-3 and TRBJ2-1; 7 bases are shared with TRBD2. Germline V gives CDR1 ENHRY, CDR2 SYGVKD. V lost 4 bases to trimming and J lost 8 bases; unmatched junction nucleotides: 11. CDR3 length: 15 residues. The CDR3 is CAISAWGGGTYEQFF. CDR3 in DNA: TGTGCCATCAGTGCCTGGGGGGGAGGGACCTATGAGCAGTTCTTC.

The rearrangement joins TRBV6-1 to TRBJ2-1, with D possibly matching TRBD2 (5 bases). The V gene's germline CDR1 is MNHNS and CDR2 SASEGT. Trimming stripped 7 bases from V and 12 bases from J, with 25 bases between. The length of the CDR3 is 15 residues. The CDR3, as DNA: TGTGCCAGCATCTCTCCGACACTAGGATACGGTGGGCAGTTCTTC. Residues: CASISPTLGYGGQFF.

This rearrangement joins TRBV7-2 to TRBJ2-3; D is perhaps TRBD2 (6 bases). Germline loops: CDR1 SGHTA, CDR2 FQGNSA. The V end was cut by 0 bases, the J end by 5 bases, with 21 bases between. This CDR3 has 18 amino acids. The CDR3 DNA sequence: TGTGCCAGCAGCTTAGCCTCCCAATCAAGCGGGTGGGTAGATACGCAGTATTTT. It translates to CASSLASQSSGWVDTQYF. The whole variable domain, remainder taken from reference TRBV7-2 and TRBJ2-3, is GAGVSQSPSNKVTEKGKDVELRCDPISGHTALYWYRQSLGQGLEFLIYFQGNSAPDKSGLPSDRFSAERTGGSVSTLTIQRTQQEDSAVYLCASSLASQSSGWVDTQYFGPGTRLTVL.